Following are 28 T cell receptor beta chains from one sample sequenced in a study of blood T cell repertoires in COVID-19. Here immunoSEQ multiplex PCR was the method, and the copy in TCRdb shows in-frame clones only, minus some. The repertoire has about 210,000 clones, 65% to 90% of them found once; the top ten carry around 8.9%. The sequenced sample consisted of PBMCs or T cells enriched from blood (not recorded which). The receptors stem from a woman in her fifties or sixties with acute COVID-19.

The chain recombines TRBV7-3 with TRBJ2-1; 7 bases align to TRBD2. The CDR3 has 14 amino acids. CDR1 and CDR2 (germline): SGHTA, FQGTGA. This CDR3 reads CAVPRLADYNEQFF. The CDR3 DNA reads TGTGCAGTTCCTAGGCTAGCGGATTACAATGAGCAGTTCTTC.

This clone has ten or more counts. The chain links TRBV19 to TRBJ1-1; D not certain. Germline-derived CDR1 and CDR2 are LNHDA and SQIVND (reference sequence). The CDR3 runs to 17 residues. Trimming removed 0 bases from V and 3 bases from J, with 17 bases in between. CDR3 sequence: CASSIERAGTEDTEAFF. CDR3 in DNA: TGTGCCAGTAGTATAGAAAGGGCGGGTACCGAAGACACTGAAGCTTTCTTT.

In this sample, this clone turned up a few times. The rearrangement joins TRBV7-8 to TRBJ2-1; 8 nucleotides match TRBD1. Per the germline V gene, CDR1 is SGHVS and CDR2 is FQNEAQ. The CDR3 is made up of 12 amino acids. The V and J ends lost 0 bases and 15 bases, in that order; junction bases with no gene match: 4. In nucleotides, the CDR3 is TGTGCCAGCAGCTTAGCCGGACAGGGTACGTTCTTC. Protein sequence: CASSLAGQGTFF.

V gene TRBV28 combines with J gene TRBJ2-7; TRBD2 might be the D (5 bases). CDR3 size: 16 residues. The V end lost 6 bases, the J end lost 2 bases, and 20 bases lay between the germline ends. Germline V gene lookup returns CDR1 MDHEN and CDR2 SYDVKM. Here the CDR3 reads CASSPGVRVSTYEQYF. CDR3 bases: TGTGCCAGCAGCCCCGGGGTCCGGGTCTCGACCTACGAGCAGTACTTC. Drawing the rest from reference TRBV28 and TRBJ2-7, the complete variable domain is DVKVTQSSRYLVKRTGEKVFLECVQDMDHENMFWYRQDPGLGLRLIYFSYDVKMKEKGDIPEGYSVSREKKERFSLILESASTNQTSMYLCASSPGVRVSTYEQYFGPGTRLTVT.

This chain uses TRBV18 with TRBJ2-2; D is possibly TRBD2 (5 bases). The germline V gene encodes CDR1 KGHSH and CDR2 LQKENI. The V end lost 3 bases, the J end lost 3 bases, and 5 bases lay between the germline ends. This CDR3 comprises 13 residues. The CDR3 region is CASSPRDTGELFF. The CDR3 region has the DNA TGTGCCAGCTCACCGAGGGACACCGGGGAGCTGTTTTTT.

In this sample, this clone turned up once. The CDR3 DNA reads TGTGCCAGCAGCTTAAGGGGTGTTAGGCGCACTGAAGCTTTCTTT. Translation gives CASSLRGVRRTEAFF. The V call is TRBV11-2, the J call TRBJ1-1; a possible D gene is TRBD1 (5 bases). The CDR3 runs to 15 residues. V shed 2 bases and J shed 4 bases, with 14 bases lying between them. Germline CDR1 and CDR2: SGHAT and FQNNGV. The full variable domain, its missing parts supplied by reference TRBV11-2 and TRBJ1-1, is EAGVAQSPRYKIIEKRQSVAFWCNPISGHATLYWYQQILGQGPKLLIQFQNNGVVDDSQLPKDRFSAERLKGVDSTLKIQPAKLEDSAVYLCASSLRGVRRTEAFFGQGTRLTVV.

This chain joins TRBV6-4 and TRBJ1-2, with TRBD1 matching over 7 bases. The CDR3 loop spans 15 amino acids. Losses at the gene ends were 0 bases for V and 4 bases for J; bases not matched to a gene: 5. Germline CDR1 and CDR2: MRHNA and SNTAGT. The CDR3 sequence: CASSDSPGDSYGYTF. The CDR3 coding sequence is TGTGCCAGCAGTGACTCGCCAGGGGACAGCTATGGCTACACCTTC.

This chain connects TRBV7-9 to TRBJ2-7, with 11 nucleotides matching TRBD2. CDR1 is SEHNR, CDR2 FQNEAQ, per germline (reference sequence). Unmatched junction bases numbered 6, after V lost 4 bases and J lost 4 bases. The CDR3 covers 15 residues. The CDR3 DNA is TGTGCCAGCAGCTCTCCGGGACTAGCGGAGTACGAGCAGTACTTC. Its protein is CASSSPGLAEYEQYF.

The chain has TRBV6-5 and TRBJ1-1, with a possible D match to TRBD1 (5 bases). This CDR3 comprises 13 residues. Trimming shortened V by 6 bases and J by 4 bases, and 12 bases separated the two germline ends. Germline CDR1 MNHEY, CDR2 SVGAGI. Here the CDR3 reads CASRGGGGTEAFF. CDR3 nucleotide sequence: TGTGCCAGCAGGGGCGGGGGGGGCACTGAAGCTTTCTTT.

The CDR3 nucleotides are TGTGCCATACAGTTAATCCCTGGGGCCAACGTCCTGACTTTC. Its translation is CAIQLIPGANVLTF. The chain couples TRBV6-6 to TRBJ2-6, with unresolved D. This CDR3 spans 14 amino acids. The germline gives CDR1 MNHNY, CDR2 SVGAGI (reference sequence). With 10 bases removed from V and 2 bases from J, the gap between germline ends came to 12 bases.

The V call is TRBV5-1, the J call TRBJ2-5, with D possibly being TRBD2 (6 bases). The CDR3 is 14 residues long. The germline gives CDR1 SGHRS, CDR2 YFSETQ. V lost 4 bases and J lost 3, with 13 bases in between. CDR3 in amino acids: CASSPYGGKETQYF. The CDR3 DNA follows: TGCGCCAGCAGCCCCTATGGGGGGAAAGAGACCCAGTACTTC.

The rearrangement uses TRBV18 and TRBJ2-1, with D perhaps TRBD2 (5 bases). Germline loops: CDR1 KGHSH, CDR2 LQKENI. V dropped 3 bases and J dropped 0 bases, with 9 bases sitting between them. The CDR3 length is 15 residues. The CDR3 loop is CASSPGESSYNEQFF. The CDR3 nucleotides are TGTGCCAGCTCACCCGGGGAGAGCTCCTACAATGAGCAGTTCTTC.

This clone was counted between two and nine times. The gene calls are TRBV28 and TRBJ2-3; possible D gene TRBD2, 7 bases. CDR1 is MDHEN, CDR2 SYDVKM, per germline. The germline V and J ends were trimmed by 4 bases and 5 bases, with 13 bases remaining between them. The CDR3 consists of 14 residues. Written as DNA, the CDR3 is TGTGCCAGCAGTTCGGGGGGCCCCCAAGATACGCAGTATTTT. This sequence encodes CASSSGGPQDTQYF.

This rearrangement joins TRBV7-2 to TRBJ1-1; 8 positions match TRBD1. After removal of 3 bases from V and 6 bases from J, the junction contained 3 bases not matched to a gene. CDR1 and CDR2 (germline): SGHTA, FQGNSA. The CDR3 sequence is 13 residues long. CDR3 DNA sequence: TGTGCCAGCAGCTTGGACAGGGCCCCTGAAGCTTTCTTT. Its protein product is CASSLDRAPEAFF.

The chain recombines TRBV5-4 with TRBJ1-3; TRBD1 matches at 7 bases. V shed 4 bases and J 0 bases; nucleotides not matched to a gene: 4. This CDR3 has 15 amino acids. The V gene's germline CDR1 is SGHNT and CDR2 YYREEE (reference sequence). The CDR3 region has the DNA TGTGCCAGCAGCCAGAGACAGGGCTCTGGAAACACCATATATTTT. This encodes CASSQRQGSGNTIYF.

This clone came up once. This chain joins TRBV5-5 and TRBJ1-6; a possible D gene is TRBD1 (6 bases). The CDR3 has 15 amino acids. Trimming cost V 4 bases and J 2 bases, with 10 bases left between them. Germline V gene data show CDR1 as SGHKS and CDR2 as YYEKEE (reference sequence). The CDR3 nucleotides read TGTGCCAGCAGCCCCCAGGGGACCTATAATTCACCCCTCCACTTT. It is translated as CASSPQGTYNSPLHF. Looking up the rest from reference TRBV5-5 and TRBJ1-6 gives the full variable domain: DAGVTQSPTHLIKTRGQQVTLRCSPISGHKSVSWYQQVLGQGPQFIFQYYEKEERGRGNFPDRFSARQFPNYSSELNVNALLLGDSALYLCASSPQGTYNSPLHFGNGTRLTVT.

The chain combines TRBV28 with TRBJ2-5; 8 bases fit TRBD1. V was pared by 3 bases and J by 0 bases, with 9 bases of the junction left unmatched. Germline V lookup: CDR1 MDHEN, CDR2 SYDVKM. This CDR3 region has 17 residues. CDR3 bases: TGTGCCAGCAGTTTCTCCCCTCCGACAGGGGACCAAGAGACCCAGTACTTC. Protein product: CASSFSPPTGDQETQYF.

This clone was observed a single time. This chain links TRBV7-9 with TRBJ2-3, with D perhaps TRBD2 (5 bases). There are 17 residues in the CDR3. V lost 3 bases and J lost 5, with 21 bases in between. CDR1 is SEHNR and CDR2 is FQNEAQ in the germline V gene (reference sequence). DNA of the CDR3: TGTGCCAGCAGCTTGGGTAGGGCTCCGAGGGTTGGAGATACGCAGTATTTT. Translated, it gives CASSLGRAPRVGDTQYF.

The rearrangement uses TRBV10-3 and TRBJ2-7; 7 bases align to TRBD1. V was clipped by 3 bases and J by 1 base; unmatched bases: 3. The CDR3 covers 14 residues. Germline V CDR1 and CDR2: ENHRY, SYGVKD. The CDR3 region has the DNA TGTGCCATCAGTGAAGGGGACAGTTCCTACGAGCAGTACTTC. Translated, it gives CAISEGDSSYEQYF.

The gene calls are TRBV4-3 and TRBJ1-2; D unresolved. Germline V lookup: CDR1 LGHNA, CDR2 YSLEER. V lost 1 base and J 8 bases, leaving 17 bases between the germline ends. There are 15 residues in the CDR3. The DNA for the CDR3 is TGCGCCAGCAGCCAAGGGAACCCCCCGGGGTTGGGCTACACCTTC. Amino acid sequence: CASSQGNPPGLGYTF.

V gene TRBV19 combines with J gene TRBJ1-2; 9 bases are a match to TRBD1. Germline-derived CDR1 and CDR2 are LNHDA and SQIVND (reference sequence). CDR3 size: 14 residues. With V trimmed by 4 bases and J by 4 bases, 4 bases remained unmatched. The CDR3 sequence: CASSTGQGTYGYTF. The CDR3 region has the DNA TGTGCCAGTAGTACAGGACAGGGGACCTATGGCTACACCTTC.

V and J are TRBV18 and TRBJ2-2, with a tentative D call TRBD2 (6 bases). V gave up 1 base and J gave up 4 bases, with 7 bases separating them. CDR3 length: 14 amino acids. Germline CDR1 KGHSH, CDR2 LQKENI. In nucleotides, the CDR3 is TGTGCCAGCTCACCACAGGAGGGCACCGGGGAGCTGTTTTTT. It translates to CASSPQEGTGELFF. The full variable domain, completed using reference TRBV18 and TRBJ2-2, is NAGVMQNPRHLVRRRGQEARLRCSPMKGHSHVYWYRQLPEEGLKFMVYLQKENIIDESGMPKERFSAEFPKEGPSILRIQQVVRGDSAAYFCASSPQEGTGELFFGEGSRLTVL.

The chain recombines TRBV7-2 with TRBJ2-7, with 13 bases lining up with TRBD2. With 3 bases clipped from V and 9 bases from J, the junction kept 8 bases outside the gene matches. From germline, CDR1 is SGHTA and CDR2 FQGNSA. This CDR3 is 15 amino acids long. The CDR3 DNA is TGTGCCAGCAGCTTGGGACTAGCGGGAAGTGCAGTGCAGTACTTC. This sequence encodes CASSLGLAGSAVQYF.

The chain's CDR3 is CASSRTGGPSSYEQYF. CDR3 DNA sequence: TGTGCCAGCAGCCGGACAGGGGGGCCAAGCTCCTACGAGCAGTACTTC. The gene calls are TRBV5-4 and TRBJ2-7, with TRBD1 matching 10 bases. J gave up 0 bases and V 4 bases, and 7 bases lay outside the gene matches. CDR3 size: 16 residues. Germline V CDR1 and CDR2: SGHNT, YYREEE (reference sequence).

The CDR3 sequence: CASSSGTGNLYNSPLHF. For the CDR3, the DNA is TGCGCCAGCAGCTCCGGGACAGGGAACCTCTATAATTCACCCCTCCACTTT. This chain links TRBV5-1 with TRBJ1-6, with 9 bases aligning to TRBD1. The germline CDR1 and CDR2 sequences are SGHRS and YFSETQ. This CDR3 comprises 17 residues. V dropped 3 bases and J dropped 3; count of bases not matched to a gene: 7.

The chain recombines TRBV7-9 with TRBJ2-1; TRBD2 agrees at 10 bases. The germline CDR1 and CDR2 sequences are SEHNR and FQNEAQ (reference sequence). Trimming removed 5 bases from V and 7 bases from J; junction bases left unmatched: 8. This CDR3 has 15 residues. The CDR3 reads CASSLSGGAVNEQFF. The CDR3 DNA sequence: TGTGCCAGCAGCCTAAGCGGGGGGGCCGTTAATGAGCAGTTCTTC.

V is TRBV7-2 and J is TRBJ2-3; 7 bases match TRBD1. V shed 4 bases and J 5 bases; nucleotides not matched to a gene: 9. The CDR3 has 15 residues. Per germline, CDR1 SGHTA and CDR2 FQGNSA. The CDR3 loop is CASSSRQGIQDTQYF. The CDR3 bases are TGTGCCAGCAGCTCTAGACAGGGTATACAAGATACGCAGTATTTT.

The chain is built from TRBV19 and TRBJ2-2; possibly TRBD1 for D (6 bases). Trimming left V 4 bases short and J 6 bases short, with 12 bases between. CDR1 is LNHDA and CDR2 is SQIVND in the germline V gene (reference sequence). This CDR3 is built from 14 residues. The CDR3 nucleotides are TGTGCCAGTAGTAACAGGGTGGTGCCCGGGGAGCTGTTTTTT. Its translation: CASSNRVVPGELFF.